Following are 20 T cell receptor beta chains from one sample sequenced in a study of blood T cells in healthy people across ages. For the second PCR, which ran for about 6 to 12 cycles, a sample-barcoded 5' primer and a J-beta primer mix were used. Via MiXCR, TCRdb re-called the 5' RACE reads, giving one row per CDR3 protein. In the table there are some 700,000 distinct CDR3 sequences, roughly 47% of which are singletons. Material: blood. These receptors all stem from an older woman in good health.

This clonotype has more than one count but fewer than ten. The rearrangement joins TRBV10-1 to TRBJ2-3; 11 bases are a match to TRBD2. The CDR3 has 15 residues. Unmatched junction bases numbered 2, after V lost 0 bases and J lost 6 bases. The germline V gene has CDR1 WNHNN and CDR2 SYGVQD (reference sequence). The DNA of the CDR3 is TGCGCCAGCAGTGAGTCGTCTAGCGGGGGGGATACGCAGTATTTT. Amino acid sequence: CASSESSSGGDTQYF.

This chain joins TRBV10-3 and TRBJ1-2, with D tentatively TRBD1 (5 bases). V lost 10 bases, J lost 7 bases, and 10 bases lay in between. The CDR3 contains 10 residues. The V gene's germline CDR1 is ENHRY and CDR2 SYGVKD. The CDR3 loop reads CATRGVGYTF. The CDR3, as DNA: TGTGCCACGAGAGGGGTTGGCTACACCTTC.

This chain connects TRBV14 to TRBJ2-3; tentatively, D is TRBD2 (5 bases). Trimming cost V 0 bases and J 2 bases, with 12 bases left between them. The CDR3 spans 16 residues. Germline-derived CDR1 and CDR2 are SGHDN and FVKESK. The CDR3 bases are TGTGCCAGCAGCCAAGAAAGGGAGTCTTTCACAGATACGCAGTATTTT. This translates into CASSQERESFTDTQYF.

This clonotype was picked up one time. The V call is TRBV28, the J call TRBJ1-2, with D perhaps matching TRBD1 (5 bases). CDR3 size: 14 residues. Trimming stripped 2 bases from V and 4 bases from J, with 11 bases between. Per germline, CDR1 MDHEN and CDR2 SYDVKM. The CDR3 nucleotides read TGTGCCAGCAGTTTAGCGGGGGACGGCTATGGCTACACCTTC. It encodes CASSLAGDGYGYTF.

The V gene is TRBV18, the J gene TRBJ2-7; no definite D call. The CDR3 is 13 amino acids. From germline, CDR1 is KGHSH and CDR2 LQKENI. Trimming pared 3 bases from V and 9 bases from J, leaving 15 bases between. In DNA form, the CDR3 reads TGTGCCAGCTCACCGGAGACACCTCCGACGCAGTACTTC. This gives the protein CASSPETPPTQYF. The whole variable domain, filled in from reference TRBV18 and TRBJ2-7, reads NAGVMQNPRHLVRRRGQEARLRCSPMKGHSHVYWYRQLPEEGLKFMVYLQKENIIDESGMPKERFSAEFPKEGPSILRIQQVVRGDSAAYFCASSPETPPTQYFGPGTRLTVT.

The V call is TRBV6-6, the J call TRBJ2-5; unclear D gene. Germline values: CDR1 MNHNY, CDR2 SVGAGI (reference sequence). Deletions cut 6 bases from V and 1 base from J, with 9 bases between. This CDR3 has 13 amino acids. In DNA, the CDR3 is TGTGCCAGCAGGGATTTTCGCCAAGAGACCCAGTACTTC. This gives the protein CASRDFRQETQYF.

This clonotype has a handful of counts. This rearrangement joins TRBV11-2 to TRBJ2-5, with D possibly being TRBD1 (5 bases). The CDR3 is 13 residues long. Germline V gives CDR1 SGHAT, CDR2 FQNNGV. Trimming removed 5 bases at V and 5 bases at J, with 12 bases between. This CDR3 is CASSVDSAETQYF. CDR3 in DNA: TGTGCCAGCAGCGTTGACAGTGCGGAGACCCAGTACTTC.

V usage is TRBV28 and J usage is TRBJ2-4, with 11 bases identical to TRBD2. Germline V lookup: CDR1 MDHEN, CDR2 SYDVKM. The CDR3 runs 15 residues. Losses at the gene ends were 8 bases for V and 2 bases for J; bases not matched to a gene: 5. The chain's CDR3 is CASVLAGGTKNIQYF. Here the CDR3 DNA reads TGTGCCAGCGTCCTAGCGGGAGGCACCAAAAACATTCAGTACTTC.

CDR3 loop: CASSLTGAPISGANVLTF. The CDR3 DNA is TGTGCCAGCAGTTTAACCGGGGCACCAATCTCTGGGGCCAACGTCCTGACTTTC. The rearrangement links TRBV27 to TRBJ2-6; possibly TRBD1 or TRBD2 for D (5 bases each). In germline, CDR1 is MNHEY, CDR2 SMNVEV (reference sequence). The CDR3 contains 18 residues. With 2 bases removed from V and 0 bases from J, the gap between germline ends came to 14 bases.

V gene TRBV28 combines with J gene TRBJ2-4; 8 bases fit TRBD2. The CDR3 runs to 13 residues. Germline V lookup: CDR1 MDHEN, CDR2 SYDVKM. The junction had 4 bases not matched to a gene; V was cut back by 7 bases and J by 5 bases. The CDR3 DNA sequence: TGTGCCAGCACCAGCGGGAGCCAAAACATTCAGTACTTC. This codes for CASTSGSQNIQYF.

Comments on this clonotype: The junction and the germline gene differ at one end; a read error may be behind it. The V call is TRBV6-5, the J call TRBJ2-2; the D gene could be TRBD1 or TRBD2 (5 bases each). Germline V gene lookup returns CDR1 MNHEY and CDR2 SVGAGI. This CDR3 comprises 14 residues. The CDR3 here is CVSSPRDDTGELFF. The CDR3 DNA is TGTGTCAGCAGTCCCCGGGACGACACCGGGGAGCTGTTTTTT.

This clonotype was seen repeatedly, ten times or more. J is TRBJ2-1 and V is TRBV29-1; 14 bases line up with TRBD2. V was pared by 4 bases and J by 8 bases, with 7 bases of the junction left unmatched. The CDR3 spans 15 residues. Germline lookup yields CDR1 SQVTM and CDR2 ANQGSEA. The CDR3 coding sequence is TGCAGCGTTGGAGGACTAGCGGGAGGATCGGATGAGCAGTTCTTC. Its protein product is CSVGGLAGGSDEQFF.

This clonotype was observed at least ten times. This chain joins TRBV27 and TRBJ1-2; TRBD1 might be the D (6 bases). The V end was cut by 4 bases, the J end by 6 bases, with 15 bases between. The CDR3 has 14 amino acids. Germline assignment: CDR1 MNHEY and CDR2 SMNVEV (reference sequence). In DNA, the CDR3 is TGTGCCAGCAGTTCCACAGGGAATGAAAATGGCTACACCTTC. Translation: CASSSTGNENGYTF.

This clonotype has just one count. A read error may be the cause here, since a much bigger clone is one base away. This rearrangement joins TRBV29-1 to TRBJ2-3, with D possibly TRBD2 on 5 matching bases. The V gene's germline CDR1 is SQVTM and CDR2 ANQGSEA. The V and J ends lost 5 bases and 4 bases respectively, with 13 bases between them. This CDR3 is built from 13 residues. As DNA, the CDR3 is TGCAGCGTTACGCCCAGCGGAGCAGATACGCAGTATTTT. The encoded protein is CSVTPSGADTQYF.

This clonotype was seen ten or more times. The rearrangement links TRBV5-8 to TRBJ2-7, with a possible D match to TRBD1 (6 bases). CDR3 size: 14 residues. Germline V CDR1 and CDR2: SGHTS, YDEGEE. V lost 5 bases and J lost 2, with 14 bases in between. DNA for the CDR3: TGTGCCAGCAGTCGCCGGGACACAGCCTACGAGCAGTACTTC. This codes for CASSRRDTAYEQYF.

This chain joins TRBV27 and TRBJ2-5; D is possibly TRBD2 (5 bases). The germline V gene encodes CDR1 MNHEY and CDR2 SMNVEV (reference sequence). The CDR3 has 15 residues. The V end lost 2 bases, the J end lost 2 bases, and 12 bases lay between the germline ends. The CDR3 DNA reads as TGTGCCAGCAGTTTAGGCAGGAGGTTTCAAGAGACCCAGTACTTC. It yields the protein CASSLGRRFQETQYF.

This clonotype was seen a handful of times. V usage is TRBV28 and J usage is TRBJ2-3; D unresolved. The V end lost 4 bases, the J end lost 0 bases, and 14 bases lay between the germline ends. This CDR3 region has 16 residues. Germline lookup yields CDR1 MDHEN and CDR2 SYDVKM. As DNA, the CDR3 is TGTGCCAGCAGTTCCGGCGGAGAACCTAGCACAGATACGCAGTATTTT. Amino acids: CASSSGGEPSTDTQYF.

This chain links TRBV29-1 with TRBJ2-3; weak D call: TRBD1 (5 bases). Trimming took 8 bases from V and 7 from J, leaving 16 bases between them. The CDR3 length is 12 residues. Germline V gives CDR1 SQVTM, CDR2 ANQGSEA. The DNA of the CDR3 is TGCAGCTCTGACAGCGCCAGTTATACGCAGTATTTT. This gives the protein CSSDSASYTQYF.

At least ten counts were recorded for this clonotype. The CDR3 DNA follows: TGTGCCAGCTCCCCGGGGGACTTCGGGAATGAGCAGTTCTTC. Translation gives CASSPGDFGNEQFF. This sequence joins TRBV18 and TRBJ2-1, with a weak D call TRBD2 (6 bases). Trimming took off 6 bases at V and 7 bases at J, with 16 bases between the two ends. Germline values: CDR1 KGHSH, CDR2 LQKENI. The length of the CDR3 is 14 residues.

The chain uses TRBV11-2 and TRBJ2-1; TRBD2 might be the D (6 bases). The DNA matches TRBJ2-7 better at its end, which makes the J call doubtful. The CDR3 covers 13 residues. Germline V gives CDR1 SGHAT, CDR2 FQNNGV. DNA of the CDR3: TGTGCCAGCAGCCCGGGACTGGACAATGAGCAGTACTTC. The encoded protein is CASSPGLDNEQYF.